The 18 T cell receptor beta chains below were found in one sample sequenced in a study of vaccination effects on CD4 cells after COVID-19. Antigen-specific CD4+ T cells were expanded with viral peptide pools in the ViraFEST assay before sequencing. Researchers isolated CD4+ T cells once roughly nine days of culture had elapsed. Vaccination of participants consisted of two doses of either the BNT162b2 or mRNA-1273 vaccine. The antigens these receptors bind are not known. The method was immunoSEQ multiplex PCR; TCRdb's version includes in-frame clones alone and lacks a portion of them. The sample yields around 20,000 clones, approximately 76% seen once. This sample comprised CD4+ T cells from PBMCs cultured with HCoV-229E spike peptides, obtained after COVID-19 vaccination. The receptors were gathered from a human donor who received a COVID-19 vaccine.

This clone showed up just a few times. The chain has TRBV12-3 or TRBV12-4 and TRBJ1-1; 8 bases fit TRBD1. J gave up 4 bases and V 4 bases, and 2 bases lay outside the gene matches. This CDR3 spans 13 amino acids. CDR3 in DNA: TGTGCCAGCAGTTGGACAGGGAGCACTGAAGCTTTCTTT. Protein: CASSWTGSTEAFF.

The V gene is TRBV10-3, the J gene TRBJ1-5; D ambiguous. Germline V gene lookup returns CDR1 ENHRY and CDR2 SYGVKD. The ends were cut back, 6 bases at V and 5 bases at J, with 11 bases in the middle. The CDR3 runs to 13 residues. CDR3 nucleotides: TGTGCCATCAGCCGAGAGGGCGATCAGCCCCAGCATTTT. This gives the protein CAISREGDQPQHF.

The chain combines TRBV10-3 with TRBJ2-7; D is unclear. The CDR3 is made up of 12 amino acids. Deletions cut 9 bases from V and 0 bases from J, with 9 bases between. CDR1 ENHRY and CDR2 SYGVKD come from the germline V gene. The CDR3 DNA is TGTGCCATAAAAGGGAACTCCTACGAGCAGTACTTC. Its translation: CAIKGNSYEQYF.

This rearrangement joins TRBV5-1 to TRBJ1-4; D not certain. This CDR3 has 15 amino acids. V was cut by 0 bases and J by 4 bases, with 10 bases left in between. In germline, CDR1 is SGHRS, CDR2 YFSETQ. For the CDR3, the DNA is TGCGCCAGCAGCTTGGGCCCTGGGTATAATGAAAAACTGTTTTTT. Its translation is CASSLGPGYNEKLFF.

This rearrangement joins TRBV3-1 (or the pseudogene TRBV3-2) to TRBJ1-6; the D is unclear. The V gene's germline CDR1 is LGHDT and CDR2 YNNKEL (reference sequence). CDR3 length equals 14 residues. V lost 5 bases to trimming and J lost 7 bases, with 12 bases between them. The CDR3 protein is CASSRPGGNSPLHF. CDR3 bases: TGTGCCAGCAGCAGACCGGGAGGAAATTCACCCCTCCACTTT.

CDR3 DNA: TGTGCCAGCAGCTTAGATCGTTGGGGAGAGACCCAGTACTTC. It is translated as CASSLDRWGETQYF. This chain uses TRBV11-3 with TRBJ2-5, with D uncertain. Germline-derived CDR1 and CDR2 are SGHNT and YENEEA. This CDR3 spans 14 amino acids. Trimming cost V 0 bases and J 4 bases, with 9 bases left between them.

The chain employs TRBV2 and TRBJ2-3; D is possibly TRBD2 (5 bases). The CDR3 sequence is 13 residues long. V was shortened by 3 bases and J by 7 bases, with 11 bases between the two germline ends. CDR1 is SNHLY, CDR2 FYNNEI, per germline. This chain's CDR3 is CASSDIRENTQYF. CDR3 sequence (DNA): TGTGCCAGCAGTGATATTCGGGAAAATACGCAGTATTTT.

J is TRBJ1-1 and V is TRBV5-1; D gene uncertain. From germline, CDR1 is SGHRS and CDR2 YFSETQ. The ends were cut back, 0 bases at V and 7 bases at J, with 10 bases in the middle. This CDR3 region has 13 residues. The CDR3 nucleotides are TGCGCCAGCAGCTTGGGAGGGATTGGTGAAGCTTTCTTT. Translation gives CASSLGGIGEAFF.

The chain is built from TRBV29-1 and TRBJ1-2, with 9 bases matching TRBD1. CDR1 SQVTM and CDR2 ANQGSEA come from the germline V gene. The V and J ends lost 4 bases and 4 bases, in that order; junction bases with no gene match: 4. The CDR3 loop spans 13 amino acids. The CDR3 region is CSVVGQGIYGYTF. CDR3 DNA: TGCAGCGTTGTTGGACAGGGGATCTATGGCTACACCTTC.

This sequence joins TRBV3-1 (or the pseudogene TRBV3-2) and TRBJ1-4, with TRBD1 as a possible D gene (5 bases). The length of the CDR3 is 14 residues. Germline CDR1 and CDR2: LGHDT and YNNKEL (reference sequence). Trimming pared 1 base from V and 4 bases from J, leaving 7 bases between. For the CDR3, the DNA is TGTGCCAGCAGCCAAGGGAGGGGTAATGAAAAACTGTTTTTT. Amino acid sequence: CASSQGRGNEKLFF.

This clone was recorded a few times. The CDR3 DNA sequence: TGTGCCATCAGTCCCCCTACCGGGGAGCTGTTTTTT. Residues: CAISPPTGELFF. V is TRBV10-3 and J is TRBJ2-2, with D uncertain. The CDR3 covers 12 residues. Germline lookup yields CDR1 ENHRY and CDR2 SYGVKD. Trimming left V 5 bases short and J 5 bases short, with 6 bases between.

V and J are TRBV2 and TRBJ1-6, with D perhaps TRBD1 (6 bases). The CDR3 extends over 17 amino acids. Germline values: CDR1 SNHLY, CDR2 FYNNEI. V lost 8 bases and J 7 bases, leaving 24 bases between the germline ends. DNA for the CDR3: TGTGCCAGCCGAAGACCAACATTACAGGGTCGAAATTCACCCCTCCACTTT. Amino acids: CASRRPTLQGRNSPLHF. Filled out from reference TRBV2 and TRBJ1-6, the complete variable domain reads EPEVTQTPSHQVTQMGQEVILRCVPISNHLYFYWYRQILGQKVEFLVSFYNNEISEKSEIFDDQFSVERPDGSNFTLKIRSTKLEDSAMYFCASRRPTLQGRNSPLHFGNGTRLTVT.

V usage is TRBV29-1 and J usage is TRBJ2-5; D not resolved. The V end lost 4 bases, the J end lost 7 bases, and 13 bases lay between the germline ends. The length of the CDR3 is 12 residues. The germline gives CDR1 SQVTM, CDR2 ANQGSEA. The CDR3 reads CSVASYWGTQYF. The CDR3 DNA is TGCAGCGTTGCCTCATATTGGGGGACCCAGTACTTC.

The chain joins TRBV6-5 to TRBJ2-7; 11 bases are shared with TRBD2. Germline assignment: CDR1 MNHEY and CDR2 SVGAGI. There are 14 residues in the CDR3. The trim removed 6 bases at V and 3 bases at J, leaving 4 bases unmatched. The CDR3 nucleotides read TGTGCCAGCAGGAGACTAGCGGGGCTCTACGAGCAGTACTTC. Protein sequence: CASRRLAGLYEQYF.

The chain recombines TRBV27 with TRBJ2-7; 9 bases line up with TRBD2. Trimming at V came to 5 bases and at J to 5 bases, leaving 7 bases not matched to a gene. This CDR3 is built from 14 residues. CDR1 is MNHEY and CDR2 is SMNVEV in the germline V gene (reference sequence). The CDR3 sequence: CASSPGTSYHEQYF. The DNA of the CDR3 is TGTGCCAGCAGTCCCGGGACTAGCTACCACGAGCAGTACTTC.

The V and J genes are TRBV6-5 and TRBJ1-5; D might be TRBD1 (6 bases). V lost 4 bases to trimming and J lost 5 bases, with 9 bases between them. The V gene's germline CDR1 is MNHEY and CDR2 SVGAGI. CDR3 length: 13 residues. Here the CDR3 reads CASSSSGDQPQHF. Written as DNA, the CDR3 is TGTGCCAGCAGTTCTTCAGGGGATCAGCCCCAGCATTTT.

The chain joins TRBV6-1 to TRBJ2-1; D is unresolved. V lost 4 bases and J lost 4, with 17 bases in between. Germline CDR1 reads MNHNS; CDR2 reads SASEGT. CDR3 length: 16 residues. CDR3 sequence: CASSVGPPLTYNEQFF. The CDR3 nucleotides are TGTGCCAGCAGTGTGGGCCCGCCCCTTACTTACAATGAGCAGTTCTTC.

This clone was seen a handful of times. The chain employs TRBV27 and TRBJ1-6; the D gene is possibly TRBD1 (6 bases). V dropped 3 bases and J dropped 6 bases, with 15 bases sitting between them. CDR1 and CDR2 (germline): MNHEY, SMNVEV (reference sequence). This CDR3 is built from 16 residues. CDR3 DNA: TGTGCCAGCAGTTTCTTGGGGGGGCGAAGTAATTCACCCCTCCACTTT. Protein product: CASSFLGGRSNSPLHF.